The TCR beta chain under discussion was sequenced for a study of T cells after yellow fever vaccination. Study-wide context: Low-cell-number fractions were prepared with SMART-Seq v4 Ultra Low Input. Study conclusions and caveats: Most clones from primary vaccination resurfaced after the booster (about 95% CD4, over 85% CD8). Only a small proportion of the clonotypes turned up in both the CD4 and the CD8 compartments, likely arising from convergent recombination.

The TCR cDNA carried a universal primer site and UMIs from 5'RACE template switching. TCRdb reanalysed the 5' RACE reads using MiXCR and keeps one entry per CDR3 protein. The sample shows under 300,000 distinct CDR3 sequences, 13% of them seen only once. Looked up from germline, CDR1 is LGHDT and CDR2 is YNNKEL (reference sequence). V was pared by 7 bases and J by 3 bases, with 5 bases of the junction left unmatched. The CDR3 sequence is 13 residues long. In this sample, this clonotype turned up a few times. Its target is not known. The genes are TRBV3-1 and TRBJ2-5, with TRBD1 matching 7 bases. The sample in question was CD4+ T cells sorted from PBMCs, obtained 45 days after the yellow fever booster vaccination. The clonotype comes from a man aged 30-40 years who received the YFV17D yellow fever vaccine. The CDR3 is CASTPDREETQYF. CDR3 nucleotide sequence: TGTGCCAGCACTCCCGACAGGGAAGAGACCCAGTACTTC.